This TCR beta chain was sequenced during a study of blood T cell repertoires in COVID-19. Trimming pared 5 bases from V and 4 bases from J, leaving 15 bases between. CDR1 and CDR2 from the germline V gene are SGHAT and FQNNGV. CDR3 size: 15 residues. Per the study methods: From reference gene primer amplification, estimates of nucleated cell counts were derived. The method was immunoSEQ multiplex PCR; TCRdb's version includes in-frame clones alone and lacks a portion of them. V, J and clone size were drawn from that table, and D and trimming were deduced from the DNA. The sample comprises about 250,000 clones, 85% to 90% of which are singletons, and about 1.7% rests with the top ten. Cohort 3 recovery required two negative PCRs, clearance, or symptom resolution.

The material sequenced was PBMCs or T cells enriched from blood (not recorded which). This sequence joins TRBV11-2 and TRBJ1-3; no reliable D call. This TCR was recovered from a man in his forties or fifties who had recovered from COVID-19. In nucleotides, the CDR3 is TGTGCCAGCAGCCCAACGGTCCCAGGCGGAAACACCATATATTTT. This gives the protein CASSPTVPGGNTIYF.